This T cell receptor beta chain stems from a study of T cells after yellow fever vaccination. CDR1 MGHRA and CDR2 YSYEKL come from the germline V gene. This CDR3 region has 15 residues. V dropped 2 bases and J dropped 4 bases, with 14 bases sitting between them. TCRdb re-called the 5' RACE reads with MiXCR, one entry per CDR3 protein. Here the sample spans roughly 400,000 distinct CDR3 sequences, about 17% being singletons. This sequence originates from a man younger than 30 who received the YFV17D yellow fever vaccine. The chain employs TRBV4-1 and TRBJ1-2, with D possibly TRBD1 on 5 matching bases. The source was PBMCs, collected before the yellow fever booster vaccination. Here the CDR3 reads CASSQRGGDLYGYTF. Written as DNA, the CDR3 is TGCGCCAGCAGCCAAAGGGGTGGAGACCTCTATGGCTACACCTTC.